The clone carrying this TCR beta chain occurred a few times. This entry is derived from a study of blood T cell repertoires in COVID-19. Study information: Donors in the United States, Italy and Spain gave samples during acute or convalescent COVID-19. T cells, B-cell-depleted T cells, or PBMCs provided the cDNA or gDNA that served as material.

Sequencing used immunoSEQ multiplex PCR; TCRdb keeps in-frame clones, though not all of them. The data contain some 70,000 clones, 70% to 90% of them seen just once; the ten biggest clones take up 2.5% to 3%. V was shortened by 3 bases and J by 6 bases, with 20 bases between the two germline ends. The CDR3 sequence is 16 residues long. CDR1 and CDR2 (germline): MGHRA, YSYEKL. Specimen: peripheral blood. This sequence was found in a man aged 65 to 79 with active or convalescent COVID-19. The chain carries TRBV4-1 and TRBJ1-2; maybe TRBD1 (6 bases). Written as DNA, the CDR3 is TGCGCCAGCAGCCAGCCGAGCAGGGGCGGATTCGATGGCTACACCTTC. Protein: CASSQPSRGGFDGYTF.